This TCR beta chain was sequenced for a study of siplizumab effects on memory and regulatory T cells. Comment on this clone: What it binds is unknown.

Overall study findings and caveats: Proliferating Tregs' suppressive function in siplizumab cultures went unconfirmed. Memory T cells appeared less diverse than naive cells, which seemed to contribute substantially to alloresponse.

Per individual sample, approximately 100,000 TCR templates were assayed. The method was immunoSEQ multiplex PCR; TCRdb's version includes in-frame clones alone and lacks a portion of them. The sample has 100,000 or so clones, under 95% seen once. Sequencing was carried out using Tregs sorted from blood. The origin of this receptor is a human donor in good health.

The CDR3 region is CASSQDRFGGAPDTQYF. In nucleotides, the CDR3 is TGCGCCAGCAGCCAAGATAGATTTGGAGGGGCGCCAGATACGCAGTATTTT. The genes are TRBV4-1 and TRBJ2-3, with D perhaps matching TRBD2 (6 bases). CDR1 is MGHRA, CDR2 YSYEKL, per germline. The CDR3 contains 17 residues. The ends were cut back, 0 bases at V and 4 bases at J, with 17 bases in the middle.